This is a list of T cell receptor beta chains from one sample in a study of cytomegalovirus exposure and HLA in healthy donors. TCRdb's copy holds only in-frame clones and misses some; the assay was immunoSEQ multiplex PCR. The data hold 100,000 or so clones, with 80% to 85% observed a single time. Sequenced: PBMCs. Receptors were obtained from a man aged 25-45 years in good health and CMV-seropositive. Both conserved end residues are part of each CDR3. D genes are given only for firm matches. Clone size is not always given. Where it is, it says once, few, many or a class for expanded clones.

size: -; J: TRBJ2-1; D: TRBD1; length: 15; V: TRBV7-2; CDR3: CASSLGQGAFDEQFF; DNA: TGTGCCAGCAGCTTAGGGCAGGGGGCATTTGATGAGCAGTTCTTC
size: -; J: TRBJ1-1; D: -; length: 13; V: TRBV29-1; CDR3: CSVGTAGDTEAFF; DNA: TGCAGCGTTGGGACCGCAGGGGACACTGAAGCTTTCTTT
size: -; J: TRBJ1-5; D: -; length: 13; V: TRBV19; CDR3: CASSRNRVQPQHF; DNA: TGTGCCAGTAGCAGAAACAGGGTTCAGCCCCAGCATTTT
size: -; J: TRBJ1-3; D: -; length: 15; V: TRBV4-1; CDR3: CASSQGASSGNTIYF; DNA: TGCGCCAGCAGCCAAGGGGCAAGCTCTGGAAACACCATATATTTT
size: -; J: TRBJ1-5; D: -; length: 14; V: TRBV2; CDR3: CASSARGRVQPQHF; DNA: TGTGCCAGCAGTGCGAGAGGGAGAGTTCAGCCCCAGCATTTT
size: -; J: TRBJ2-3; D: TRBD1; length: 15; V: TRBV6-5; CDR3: CASRDRGLETDTQYF; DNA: TGTGCCAGCAGGGACAGGGGGTTGGAGACAGATACGCAGTATTTT
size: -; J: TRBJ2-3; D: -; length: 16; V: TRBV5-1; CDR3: CASSLRQGISTDTQYF; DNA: TGCGCCAGCAGCTTGAGGCAGGGTATTAGCACAGATACGCAGTATTTT
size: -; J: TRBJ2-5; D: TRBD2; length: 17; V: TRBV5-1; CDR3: CASSLGLAGVAQETQYF; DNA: TGCGCCAGCAGCTTGGGACTAGCGGGGGTAGCCCAAGAGACCCAGTACTTC
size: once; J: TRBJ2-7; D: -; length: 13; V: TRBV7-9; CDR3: CASSRDTIYEQYF; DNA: TGTGCCAGCAGCCGGGACACCATCTACGAGCAGTACTTC
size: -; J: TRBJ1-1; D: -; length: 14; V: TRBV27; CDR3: CASSLSQGGTEAFF; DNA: TGTGCCAGCAGTTTATCCCAGGGAGGCACTGAAGCTTTCTTT
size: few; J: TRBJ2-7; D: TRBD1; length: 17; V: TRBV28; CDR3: CASSSPRGDRVSYEQYF; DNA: TGTGCCAGCAGTTCCCCCAGGGGGGACAGGGTTTCCTACGAGCAGTACTTC